These T cell receptor beta chains were read from a single sample in a study of early stage breast cancer tumors. Some clones are missing from TCRdb's copy, which holds only in-frame ones; the method was immunoSEQ multiplex PCR. The profile shows tens of thousands of clones, around 72% of them singletons. Specimen: blood. The receptors shown here come from a person aged 45 to 59 with breast cancer. Both conserved end residues are trimmed from each CDR3. The D gene is left open where the match is weak. The size entry is marked missing in some rows and otherwise reads once, few, many or a size class.

clone size	J gene	V gene	D gene	CDR3 protein
-	TRBJ2-1	TRBV5-6	-	ASSLDLGEAYNEQF
-	TRBJ2-7	TRBV14	TRBD2	ASSQASGSGEQY
medium-sized	TRBJ1-5	TRBV7-6	TRBD1	ASSPGTGWGNQPQH
-	TRBJ1-1	TRBV10-3	-	AISGQPQKNTEAF
-	TRBJ2-2	TRBV15	TRBD1	ATSRDRTGLDTGELF
few	TRBJ2-7	TRBV28	-	ASSSRIEQY
once	TRBJ1-3	TRBV5-3	-	ARSLAPGRIEWCGNTIY
once	TRBJ2-1	TRBV30	TRBD2	AWRVTSGRGNEQF
-	TRBJ2-5	TRBV7-2	-	ASSFLGTNQETQY
-	TRBJ1-2	TRBV19	-	ASSTRTAYGYT
once	TRBJ2-7	TRBV5-1	TRBD1	ASSFKSSVTGRHEQY
-	TRBJ2-5	TRBV4-1	-	ASRRAPGETQY
-	TRBJ2-3	TRBV5-1	TRBD2	ASSSDGTMDTQY
-	TRBJ2-5	TRBV5-1	-	ASTWGGFVGETQY
-	TRBJ2-3	TRBV2	-	ASSWRTVTDTQY
-	TRBJ2-5	TRBV11-2	TRBD2	ASSLGSGTLEETQY
few	TRBJ2-5	TRBV7-9	-	AKFGETQY
-	TRBJ1-2	TRBV6-1	-	ASRQDDSGYGYT
-	TRBJ1-2	TRBV7-2	TRBD1	ASSDRGGGYT
many	TRBJ1-3	TRBV10-1	-	ASSEENTIY
-	TRBJ1-5	TRBV6-6	-	ASRTLTEGNQPQH
-	TRBJ2-7	TRBV15	TRBD2	ATGEGREQY
few	TRBJ2-5	TRBV4-3	TRBD2	ASSQELPSGGEETQY
-	TRBJ1-1	TRBV7-8	-	ASSLERLNTEAF
-	TRBJ1-5	TRBV5-5	-	ASSGRCNQPQH
-	TRBJ2-3	TRBV5-4	TRBD2	ASSSAGGDTDTQY
few	TRBJ2-1	TRBV7-2	-	ASSLGRRPYNEQF
-	TRBJ2-2	TRBV11-3	-	ASSFVQSANTGELF
-	TRBJ1-2	TRBV19	TRBD1	ASSVQGANYGYT
-	TRBJ1-1	TRBV5-1	-	ASSLGGQMNTEAF
-	TRBJ2-7	TRBV5-1	TRBD2	ASSLTSGSPYEQY
-	TRBJ2-4	TRBV5-1	-	ASSSAGVAKNIQY
-	TRBJ2-7	TRBV14	TRBD2	ASSLGLVAYEQY
-	TRBJ2-2	TRBV4-1	TRBD1	ASSQFATGTGNIGELF
-	TRBJ2-5	TRBV13	TRBD2	ASSTGTSGQETQY
once	TRBJ1-2	TRBV6-1	TRBD1	ASSGLDRGAGGYT
-	TRBJ2-7	TRBV5-6	-	ASSSLSLQRTYEQY
once	TRBJ2-3	TRBV9	-	ASSVALAGADTQY
-	TRBJ2-3	TRBV20-1	-	SAEDILPQY
few	TRBJ1-1	TRBV2	TRBD1	ARTGAGTLGGEAF
-	TRBJ2-5	TRBV7-7	TRBD2	ASSLGTSGQETQY
-	TRBJ2-3	TRBV18	-	ASSTGSTDTQY